These 4 T cell receptor beta chains originate from one sample sequenced in a study of vaccination and CD4 T cells after COVID-19. Using its own MiXCR run on the PCR reads, TCRdb lists one record per CDR3 protein. The table includes roughly 25,000 distinct CDR3 sequences, under 65% detected once. The sample was CD4+ T cells from blood, taken before SARS-CoV-2 vaccination. The receptors derive from a human donor who had recovered from COVID-19.

This chain uses TRBV27 with TRBJ2-1; D may be TRBD2 (5 bases). There are 14 residues in the CDR3. CDR1 MNHEY and CDR2 SMNVEV come from the germline V gene (reference sequence). The ends were cut back, 7 bases at V and 2 bases at J, with 12 bases in the middle. CDR3 DNA: TGTGCCAGCATAGTTGGGAGAACCTACAATGAGCAGTTCTTC. Residues: CASIVGRTYNEQFF.

This rearrangement joins TRBV20-1 to TRBJ2-5; perhaps TRBD2 as D (5 bases). The CDR3 runs 12 residues. Germline V lookup: CDR1 DFQATT, CDR2 SNEGSKA (reference sequence). Trimming left V 4 bases short and J 4 bases short, with 10 bases between. Here the CDR3 reads CSATGGLETQYF. The CDR3 DNA reads as TGCAGTGCTACAGGCGGACTAGAGACCCAGTACTTC.

This clonotype was counted once. The V and J genes are TRBV5-6 and TRBJ1-3; D not certain. Trimming took 6 bases from V and 4 from J, leaving 17 bases between them. Germline lookup yields CDR1 SGHDT and CDR2 YYEEEE. The CDR3 loop spans 15 amino acids. The CDR3, as DNA: TGTGCCAGCAACGTGGACCGTAGCTCGGGAAACACCATATATTTT. Residues: CASNVDRSSGNTIYF.

This chain uses TRBV10-3 with TRBJ1-1, with 8 bases lining up with TRBD1. CDR1 and CDR2 (germline): ENHRY, SYGVKD. This CDR3 spans 14 amino acids. The junction had 1 base not matched to a gene; V was cut back by 3 bases and J by 1 base. CDR3 in amino acids: CAISEGQGNTEAFF. The CDR3, as DNA: TGTGCCATCAGTGAAGGACAGGGGAACACTGAAGCTTTCTTT.